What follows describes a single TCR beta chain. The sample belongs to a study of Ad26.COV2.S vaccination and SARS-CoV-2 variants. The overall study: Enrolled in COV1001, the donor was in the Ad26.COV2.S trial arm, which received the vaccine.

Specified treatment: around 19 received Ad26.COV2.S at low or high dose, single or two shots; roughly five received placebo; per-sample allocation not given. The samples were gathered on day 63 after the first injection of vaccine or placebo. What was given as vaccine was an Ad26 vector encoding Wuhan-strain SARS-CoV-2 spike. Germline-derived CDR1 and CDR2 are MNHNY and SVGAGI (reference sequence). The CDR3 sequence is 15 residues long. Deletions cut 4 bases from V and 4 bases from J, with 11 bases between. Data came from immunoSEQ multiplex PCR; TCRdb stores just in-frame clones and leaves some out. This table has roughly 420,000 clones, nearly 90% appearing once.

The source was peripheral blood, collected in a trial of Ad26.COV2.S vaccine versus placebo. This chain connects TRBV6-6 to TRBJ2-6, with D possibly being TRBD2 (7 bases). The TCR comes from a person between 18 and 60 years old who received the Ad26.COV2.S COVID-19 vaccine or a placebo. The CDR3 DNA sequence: TGTGCCAGCAGTTTGGGGGGGCTCGGGGCCAACGTCCTGACTTTC. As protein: CASSLGGLGANVLTF.